This TCR beta chain derives from a study of CD8+ T cells in alopecia areata. Study results and caveats: The study found that many expanded lesional clones persisted in scalp and blood during tofacitinib.

This sample's treatment: oral pan-JAK inhibitor, 5-10 mg twice daily. As concerns this clone: Its cognate antigen is unknown.

Extraction of RNA preceded its reverse transcription into cDNA, which served as the sequencing template. TCRdb's copy holds only in-frame clones and misses some; the assay was immunoSEQ multiplex PCR. Of about 180,000 clones listed, roughly 50% are singletons. CDR3 length equals 12 residues. Trimming left V 4 bases short and J 1 base short, with 8 bases between. Per the germline V gene, CDR1 is SQVTM and CDR2 is ANQGSEA. Source: CD4+ T cells sorted from blood, taken at roughly week 55, from a patient treated with tofacitinib. The gene calls are TRBV29-1 and TRBJ2-7; D unclear. This TCR derives from a human donor with alopecia areata. CDR3: CSVGTPSYEQYF. As DNA, the CDR3 is TGCAGCGTTGGCACCCCGTCCTACGAGCAGTACTTC.